Included here is one T cell receptor (beta chain) sequence, with context. Its specificity is not known. The data stem from a study of shared clonotypes between healthy human individuals. In the study overall: The cohort had a couple of women and a few men, ages 18 to 49. Findings and limits, study-wide: Rarefaction analysis demonstrated incomplete sorted-subset sequencing notwithstanding large depth. Approximately 4.6% of naive CD4 clonotypes were common to four donors. Larger estimated richness was generally seen in naive subsets than in memory subsets.

Measured with immunoSEQ multiplex PCR; TCRdb has only the in-frame clones, and not every one. The sample contains roughly 660,000 clones, 90% of which appear only once. This receptor was taken from a man aged 18 to 30 in good health. Some clones in this sample may be carry-over from other donors' samples. The sample consisted of memory CD8+ T cells from PBMCs. Subset here: CD45RO+ cells pooled with CCR7-negative TemRA cells.

The CDR3 DNA reads as TGTGCCAGCAGTGAGGTAGGCCCCCTGGACGAGCAGTACTTC. It encodes CASSEVGPLDEQYF. This chain uses TRBV2 with TRBJ2-7; D remains ambiguous. CDR3 length equals 14 residues. Trimming left V 3 bases short and J 5 bases short, with 14 bases between. Germline V gives CDR1 SNHLY, CDR2 FYNNEI.